This T cell receptor (beta chain) derives from a study of regulatory T cells in long-lasting Graves disease. Time point described: newly diagnosed GD, antithyroid drugs for less than 3 months. Researchers made the TCR library from RNA that was extracted from PBMCs. Libraries of TCR beta came from iRepertoire HTBI primers plus Arm-PCR of CDR3 regions. TCRdb reprocessed the multiplex PCR reads with MiXCR, giving one entry per CDR3 protein. The table includes 510,000 or so distinct CDR3 sequences, around 11% detected once. V shed 6 bases, J shed 2 bases, and the junction held 12 bases outside the gene matches. This CDR3 is built from 19 residues. Germline V gene lookup returns CDR1 SNHLY and CDR2 FYNNEI. This clonotype was picked up many times. Another study also made use of these data, one on T cells in Graves' hyperthyroidism and ophthalmopathy.

Sequencing was performed on peripheral blood mononuclear cells (PBMCs), taken at new diagnosis, from a patient treated with antithyroid drugs. This sequence originates from a woman in her twenties or thirties with Graves disease. J is TRBJ2-2 and V is TRBV2; TRBD2 matches at 13 bases. The CDR3 bases are TGTGCCAGCAGCCGAGAACGGACTAGCGGGAGCGCAAACACCGGGGAGCTGTTTTTT. This translates into CASSRERTSGSANTGELFF.